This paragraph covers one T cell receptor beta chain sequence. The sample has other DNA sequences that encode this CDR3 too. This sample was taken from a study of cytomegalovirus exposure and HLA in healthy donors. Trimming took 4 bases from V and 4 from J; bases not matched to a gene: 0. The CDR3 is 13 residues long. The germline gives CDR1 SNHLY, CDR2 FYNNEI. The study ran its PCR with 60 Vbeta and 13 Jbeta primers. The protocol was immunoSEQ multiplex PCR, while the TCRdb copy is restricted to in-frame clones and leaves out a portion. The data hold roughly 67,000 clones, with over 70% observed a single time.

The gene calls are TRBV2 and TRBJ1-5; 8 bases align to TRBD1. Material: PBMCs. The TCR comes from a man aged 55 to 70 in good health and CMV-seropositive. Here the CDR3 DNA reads TGTGCCAGCAGTGGGACAGGGAATCAGCCCCAGCATTTT. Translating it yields CASSGTGNQPQHF.